Each of the 27 T cell receptor beta chains below was sequenced from the same sample in a study of T cell responses to AZD1222 COVID-19 vaccine. Repertoires were generated with immunoSEQ multiplex PCR, while TCRdb's copy carries only in-frame clones and drops some. The table records 100,000 to 150,000 clones, around 92% of them present only once. The source material was peripheral blood, sampled on day 0 of AZD1222 vaccination. Source of these receptors: an adult in good health.

This chain joins TRBV24-1 and TRBJ2-7, with 9 bases that match TRBD2. The CDR3 has 16 residues. V shed 3 bases, J shed 3 bases, and the junction held 8 bases outside the gene matches. CDR1 KGHDR and CDR2 SFDVKD come from the germline V gene. CDR3 residues: CATSDLTTSGVYEQYF. CDR3 DNA: TGTGCCACCAGTGATCTAACGACTAGCGGAGTCTACGAGCAGTACTTC.

The CDR3 coding sequence is TGTGCCAGCAGCGTAGCTACAGGAAGACGAGGGGACGAGCAGTACTTC. Residues: CASSVATGRRGDEQYF. The rearrangement links TRBV9 to TRBJ2-7, with D perhaps given as TRBD1 or TRBD2 (5 bases each). The CDR3 spans 16 residues. The V and J ends lost 0 bases and 5 bases respectively, with 18 bases between them. The germline CDR1 and CDR2 sequences are SGDLS and YYNGEE. The whole variable domain, filled in from reference TRBV9 and TRBJ2-7, reads DSGVTQTPKHLITATGQRVTLRCSPRSGDLSVYWYQQSLDQGLQFLIQYYNGEERAKGNILERFSAQQFPDLHSELNLSSLELGDSALYFCASSVATGRRGDEQYFGPGTRLTVT.

This clone appeared once. The genes are TRBV7-9 and TRBJ2-3; unclear D gene. From germline, CDR1 is SEHNR and CDR2 FQNEAQ (reference sequence). With 6 bases removed from V and 0 bases from J, the gap between germline ends came to 7 bases. The CDR3 spans 13 residues. This chain's CDR3 is CASRAGSTDTQYF. CDR3 sequence (DNA): TGTGCCAGCAGGGCAGGAAGCACAGATACGCAGTATTTT.

The rearrangement joins TRBV5-6 to TRBJ2-6; D is undetermined. V was clipped by 2 bases and J by 0 bases, with 3 bases between them. The CDR3 covers 14 residues. Germline V CDR1 and CDR2: SGHDT, YYEEEE. The CDR3 is CASSFYSGANVLTF. The CDR3, as DNA: TGTGCCAGCAGCTTCTACTCTGGGGCCAACGTCCTGACTTTC.

The chain combines TRBV15 with TRBJ2-4, with D possibly TRBD1 on 5 matching bases. Germline V gene sequence: CDR1 LNHNV, CDR2 YYDKDF (reference sequence). Trimming removed 0 bases at V and 0 bases at J, with 9 bases between. CDR3 size: 16 residues. CDR3 in DNA: TGTGCCACCAGCAGAGATATGGGGCTAGCCAAAAACATTCAGTACTTC. It specifies CATSRDMGLAKNIQYF.

The chain joins TRBV7-8 to TRBJ1-2, with D maybe TRBD1 (5 bases). The CDR3 totals 14 residues. Trimming cost V 5 bases and J 7 bases, with 17 bases left between them. Germline lookup yields CDR1 SGHVS and CDR2 FQNEAQ. CDR3 region: CASSPLFSGGGYTF. CDR3 nucleotide sequence: TGTGCCAGCAGCCCCCTCTTTTCGGGGGGTGGCTACACCTTC.

The chain couples TRBV6-1 to TRBJ1-1, with TRBD1 matching over 8 bases. Germline CDR1 reads MNHNS; CDR2 reads SASEGT. There are 14 residues in the CDR3. V trimming: 0 bases; J trimming: 10 bases; junction bases outside the gene matches: 7. In DNA, the CDR3 is TGTGCCAGCAGTGAAGCCCCAGGGGGCTTTCCAGCTTTCTTT. This sequence encodes CASSEAPGGFPAFF.

V is TRBV4-1 and J is TRBJ2-5, with a tentative D call TRBD1 (5 bases). The CDR3 covers 13 residues. Looked up from germline, CDR1 is MGHRA and CDR2 is YSYEKL. The germline V and J ends were trimmed by 8 bases and 1 base, with 11 bases remaining between them. CDR3 protein: CASSRQGQETQYF. The CDR3 DNA reads as TGCGCCAGCTCGAGGCAGGGCCAAGAGACCCAGTACTTC.

The chain uses TRBV19 and TRBJ1-2, with D uncertain. The CDR3 is made up of 13 amino acids. V dropped 3 bases and J dropped 8 bases, with 13 bases sitting between them. Germline values: CDR1 LNHDA, CDR2 SQIVND (reference sequence). Here the CDR3 reads CASSMRAPGGYTF. For the CDR3, the DNA is TGTGCCAGTAGTATGAGGGCCCCCGGGGGCTACACCTTC.

The J gene is TRBJ1-1, the V gene TRBV6-5; 7 bases agree with TRBD1. The CDR3 sequence is 15 residues long. The J segment lost 4 bases and the V segment lost 5 bases, leaving 10 bases of the junction unmatched. Germline V gene sequence: CDR1 MNHEY, CDR2 SVGAGI. The CDR3 loop is CASSRKWTGVTEAFF. The CDR3 nucleotides are TGTGCCAGCAGTCGCAAATGGACAGGTGTCACTGAAGCTTTCTTT.

The chain joins TRBV6-1 to TRBJ1-2; 9 nucleotides agree with TRBD1. Germline V CDR1 and CDR2: MNHNS, SASEGT. J gave up 5 bases and V 0 bases, and 10 bases lay outside the gene matches. CDR3 length equals 17 residues. CDR3 bases: TGTGCCAGCAGTGAAGCGCGTAGGTACAGGGGGCGTTATGGCTACACCTTC. Translated: CASSEARRYRGRYGYTF.

The chain joins TRBV6-1 to TRBJ2-1; the D gene is possibly TRBD2 (6 bases). This CDR3 is built from 13 residues. Germline CDR1 reads MNHNS; CDR2 reads SASEGT. Trimming took off 8 bases at V and 9 bases at J, with 17 bases between the two ends. The CDR3 spells CASRLDSNGEQFF. CDR3 in DNA: TGTGCCAGCCGACTAGACTCTAACGGTGAGCAGTTCTTC.

In its sample, this clone was seen once. The chain is built from TRBV10-3 and TRBJ2-3, with unresolved D. CDR1 is ENHRY and CDR2 is SYGVKD in the germline V gene. Between the trimmed V and J ends, which lost 2 bases and 2 bases, there was a span of 8 bases. The CDR3 sequence is 14 residues long. The CDR3 here is CAISEPASTDTQYF. In DNA, the CDR3 is TGTGCCATCAGTGAGCCGGCCTCCACAGATACGCAGTATTTT.

The chain uses TRBV3-1 (or the pseudogene TRBV3-2) and TRBJ1-1, with D hard to call. In germline, CDR1 is LGHDT, CDR2 YNNKEL (reference sequence). The CDR3 consists of 13 residues. Between the trimmed V and J ends, which lost 3 bases and 1 base, there was a span of 6 bases. The DNA for the CDR3 is TGTGCCAGCAGCCAGGGGAGGAACACTGAAGCTTTCTTT. It encodes CASSQGRNTEAFF.

The V call is TRBV2, the J call TRBJ2-7, with 10 positions matching TRBD2. The J segment lost 6 bases and the V segment lost 8 bases, leaving 13 bases of the junction unmatched. The CDR3 covers 15 residues. Germline loops: CDR1 SNHLY, CDR2 FYNNEI. The CDR3 reads CASRLRSGRATEQYF. The CDR3 coding sequence is TGTGCCAGCCGCCTTAGGAGCGGGAGGGCCACCGAGCAGTACTTC. Full variable domain (rest looked up from reference TRBV2 and TRBJ2-7): EPEVTQTPSHQVTQMGQEVILRCVPISNHLYFYWYRQILGQKVEFLVSFYNNEISEKSEIFDDQFSVERPDGSNFTLKIRSTKLEDSAMYFCASRLRSGRATEQYFGPGTRLTVT.

The V call is TRBV5-1, the J call TRBJ1-4; no definite D call. Germline lookup yields CDR1 SGHRS and CDR2 YFSETQ. The ends were cut back, 4 bases at V and 0 bases at J, with 10 bases in the middle. The length of the CDR3 is 15 residues. Written as DNA, the CDR3 is TGCGCCAGCAGCCTGGTGGGGACAACTAATGAAAAACTGTTTTTT. Protein sequence: CASSLVGTTNEKLFF.

The rearrangement links TRBV7-2 to TRBJ1-2; no reliable D call. The CDR3 is 12 amino acids. Trimming removed 5 bases at V and 5 bases at J, with 9 bases between. The germline V gene encodes CDR1 SGHTA and CDR2 FQGNSA. The CDR3 loop is CASSLDYYGYTF. In DNA, the CDR3 is TGTGCCAGCAGCCTAGATTATTATGGCTACACCTTC.

The chain combines TRBV13 with TRBJ2-3, with 7 bases identical to TRBD2. The junction had 9 bases not matched to a gene; V was cut back by 3 bases and J by 6 bases. CDR3 size: 15 residues. Germline loops: CDR1 PRHDT, CDR2 FYEKMQ (reference sequence). The CDR3 DNA follows: TGTGCCAGCAGCTTCCGACTAGCTGGACATGATACGCAGTATTTT. Its translation is CASSFRLAGHDTQYF.

This clone was observed once. The chain combines TRBV19 with TRBJ2-6; perhaps TRBD1 as D (5 bases). Germline values: CDR1 LNHDA, CDR2 SQIVND (reference sequence). The ends were cut back, 3 bases at V and 1 base at J, with 16 bases in the middle. The CDR3 contains 18 residues. CDR3 sequence: CASSMGQGCASGANVLTF. CDR3 nucleotide sequence: TGTGCCAGTAGTATGGGTCAGGGTTGTGCGTCTGGGGCCAACGTCCTGACTTTC.

The rearrangement links TRBV6-5 to TRBJ1-1; 8 bases are a match to TRBD1. Germline V gives CDR1 MNHEY, CDR2 SVGAGI. V shed 2 bases, J shed 7 bases, and the junction held 3 bases outside the gene matches. This CDR3 contains 13 residues. In DNA, the CDR3 is TGTGCCAGCAGTTACCCGGGACAGGTTGAAGCTTTCTTT. It codes for CASSYPGQVEAFF.

The chain combines TRBV4-2 with TRBJ1-3; 7 bases are a match to TRBD1. Germline V lookup: CDR1 LGHNA, CDR2 YNFKEQ. The CDR3 length is 14 residues. The junction had 9 bases not matched to a gene; V was cut back by 11 bases and J by 2 bases. The CDR3 sequence: CAGMSGGAGNTIYF. CDR3 in DNA: TGTGCCGGCATGTCAGGGGGGGCTGGAAACACCATATATTTT.

The chain employs TRBV27 and TRBJ1-5; no reliable D call. This CDR3 spans 16 amino acids. Deletions cut 1 base from V and 3 bases from J, with 13 bases between. The germline V gene encodes CDR1 MNHEY and CDR2 SMNVEV (reference sequence). The CDR3 loop is CASSLYGVPPNQPQHF. The CDR3 DNA follows: TGTGCCAGCAGTTTATACGGGGTCCCCCCCAATCAGCCCCAGCATTTT.

This chain connects TRBV9 to TRBJ2-5; 12 nucleotides line up with TRBD2. Germline lookup yields CDR1 SGDLS and CDR2 YYNGEE. V lost 4 bases to trimming and J lost 4 bases; unmatched junction nucleotides: 5. The CDR3 loop spans 15 amino acids. The CDR3 sequence: CASSRLAGAGETQYF. For the CDR3, the DNA is TGTGCCAGCAGCCGACTAGCGGGAGCTGGAGAGACCCAGTACTTC.

In this sample, this clone turned up a few times. J is TRBJ2-3 and V is TRBV3-1 (or the pseudogene TRBV3-2); 7 bases are a match to TRBD2. There are 15 residues in the CDR3. Unmatched junction bases numbered 10, after V lost 4 bases and J lost 6 bases. Germline V lookup: CDR1 LGHDT, CDR2 YNNKEL (reference sequence). This CDR3 is CASSPAGGRFDTQYF. CDR3 nucleotide sequence: TGTGCCAGCAGCCCCGCTGGCGGGAGATTTGATACGCAGTATTTT.

The genes are TRBV10-3 and TRBJ2-3; 8 bases fit TRBD1. CDR3 length equals 16 residues. Germline-derived CDR1 and CDR2 are ENHRY and SYGVKD. The J segment lost 4 bases and the V segment lost 7 bases, leaving 13 bases of the junction unmatched. CDR3 loop: CAINLGQGDGADTQYF. The CDR3 nucleotides read TGTGCCATCAATTTAGGACAGGGCGATGGCGCAGATACGCAGTATTTT.

J is TRBJ1-1 and V is TRBV5-1, with a weak D call TRBD1 (6 bases). The length of the CDR3 is 13 residues. Germline V gene lookup returns CDR1 SGHRS and CDR2 YFSETQ. Deletions cut 3 bases from V and 4 bases from J, with 10 bases between. The CDR3: CASSSQGSTEAFF. The CDR3 DNA sequence: TGCGCCAGCAGCTCACAGGGATCCACTGAAGCTTTCTTT.

The rearrangement links TRBV28 to TRBJ2-7; D is unresolved. This CDR3 spans 13 amino acids. Germline CDR1 reads MDHEN; CDR2 reads SYDVKM. Trimming cost V 3 bases and J 3 bases, with 9 bases left between them. CDR3 coding DNA: TGTGCCAGCAGTTTGATCAATTTCTACGAGCAGTACTTC. It is translated as CASSLINFYEQYF. The variable domain in full, with the rest retrieved from reference TRBV28 and TRBJ2-7, is DVKVTQSSRYLVKRTGEKVFLECVQDMDHENMFWYRQDPGLGLRLIYFSYDVKMKEKGDIPEGYSVSREKKERFSLILESASTNQTSMYLCASSLINFYEQYFGPGTRLTVT.